Below are 24 T cell receptor delta chains sequenced from a single sample in a study of gamma-delta T cells after stem cell transplantation. TCRdb repeated clone calling on the RT-PCR reads with CATT. Of more than 15,000 delta-chain clones listed, roughly 9% are singletons. Material for sequencing was gamma-delta T cells. The source is a human donor. It is not recorded whose cells these are; they may come from a transplant donor.

On this clone itself: TCRdb assigns this DNA the protein of a much larger clone, which departs from its translation at residue 4; this likely reflects a read error, and the protein shown comes from translating the DNA. This chain connects TRDV2 to TRDJ1, with 10 bases matching TRDD3. CDR3 length: 19 residues. Unmatched junction bases numbered 16, after V lost 4 bases and J lost 0 bases. Germline-derived CDR1 and CDR2 are GEAIGNYY and EKD. The CDR3 nucleotides are TGTGCCTGTGAGCCTACTACCCACACTGGGGGATCGTACACCGATAAACTCATCTTT. This codes for CACEPTTHTGGSYTDKLIF.

This clone came up a few times. A single base is all that separates this from a far larger clone, so a read error is likely. Other DNA sequences in this sample translate to the same CDR3. This chain uses TRDV2 with TRDJ3; 8 nucleotides agree with TRDD3. This CDR3 has 20 amino acids. In germline, CDR1 is GEAIGNYY, CDR2 EKD. CDR3: CACDRVLGVRSSWDTRQMFF. The CDR3, as DNA: TGTGCTTGTGATCGGGTACTGGGGGTTAGGAGCTCCTGGGACACCCGACAGATGTTTTTC.

This clone was counted many times. Translating this DNA gives a protein that differs at residue 5 from the TCRdb one, which belongs to a much larger clone; a read error is likely, and the protein shown is this translation. This CDR3 is CALGTRITFRASDKLIF. CDR3 nucleotide sequence: TGTGCTCTTGGGACACGAATCACATTTCGGGCTTCCGATAAACTCATCTTT. The rearrangement joins TRDV1 to TRDJ1; D is uncertain. V lost 5 bases, J lost 3 bases, and 22 bases lay in between. The CDR3 is 17 amino acids. Germline V gene lookup returns CDR1 TSWWSYY and CDR2 QGS.

In regard to this clone: The junction departs from the called germline gene at one end, perhaps through a read error. The chain is built from TRDV2 and TRDJ1, with D possibly matching TRDD2 (5 bases). CDR3 length equals 21 residues. Germline V gene data show CDR1 as GEAIGNYY and CDR2 as EKD. The CDR3: CACDTVPTPSAYYDYTAKLIF. DNA of the CDR3: TGTGCCTGTGACACCGTACCTACTCCCTCTGCGTACTACGATTACACCGCTAAACTCATCTTT.

This clone showed up just a few times. With only one base between it and a far larger clone, this is likely a read error. Distinct nucleotide sequences in the sample also encode this CDR3. The rearrangement uses TRDV2 and TRDJ1, with D maybe TRDD3 (6 bases). Germline V gene lookup returns CDR1 GEAIGNYY and CDR2 EKD. This CDR3 is built from 18 residues. CDR3: CACDQMAWEGDITDKLIF. The CDR3 DNA reads as TGTGCCTGTGACCAGATGGCTTGGGAGGGGGACATCACCGACAAACTCATCTTT.

About this clone itself: This DNA translates differently at residue 11 from the TCRdb protein, which is that of a much larger clone; a read error is likely, and the protein shown is the DNA's own translation. The V call is TRDV2, the J call TRDJ1, with TRDD3 identical over 12 bases. Germline lookup yields CDR1 GEAIGNYY and CDR2 EKD. The V and J ends lost 0 bases and 1 base, in that order; junction bases with no gene match: 5. This CDR3 has 17 residues. The CDR3 DNA is TGTGCCTGTGACACCGTGCTGGGGGATACGGTCACCGATAAACTCATCTTT. Protein product: CACDTVLGDTVTDKLIF.

This clone showed up just a few times. This sequence joins TRDV2 and TRDJ1; D is uncertain. There are 18 residues in the CDR3. The germline gives CDR1 GEAIGNYY, CDR2 EKD. Between the trimmed V and J ends, which lost 0 bases and 1 base, there was a span of 20 bases. The CDR3 protein is CACDTGREETRSTDKLIF. The CDR3 coding sequence is TGTGCCTGTGACACCGGACGGGAGGAGACGAGGAGCACCGATAAACTCATCTTT.

Regarding this clone: One end of the junction is discordant with germline, which a read error may explain. This sequence joins TRDV2 and TRDJ3, with 7 bases aligning to TRDD3. This CDR3 has 19 residues. Germline V gene lookup returns CDR1 GEAIGNYY and CDR2 EKD. CDR3 nucleotide sequence: TGTGCCTGTGACACCGGTGGGGATAAAAAGAACTGGGACACCCGAAAGATGTTCTTC. It translates to CACDTGGDKKNWDTRKMFF.

Only a few counts were recorded for this clone. TCRdb has a much larger clone's protein, which differs at residue 10 from the translation of this DNA, likely because of a read error; what is shown is the protein translated from the DNA. The rearrangement joins TRDV1 to TRDJ1; 12 positions match TRDD3. Trimming removed 0 bases from V and 5 bases from J; junction bases left unmatched: 13. CDR1 and CDR2 (germline): TSWWSYY, QGS. The CDR3 extends over 19 amino acids. The CDR3 loop is CALGELEPPNWGIQDKLIF. The CDR3 nucleotides read TGTGCTCTTGGGGAACTAGAGCCCCCCAACTGGGGGATACAGGATAAACTCATCTTT.

Note on this clone: Given a far larger clone just one base away, this is likely a sequencing read error. This sample also contains other DNA sequences that code for the same CDR3. This chain joins TRDV2 and TRDJ1; 7 bases map to TRDD3. CDR3 length equals 21 residues. Per germline, CDR1 GEAIGNYY and CDR2 EKD. Trimming took 0 bases from V and 0 from J; bases not matched to a gene: 21. Written as DNA, the CDR3 is TGTGCCTGTGACACCCTCAATCTCGTACTGGGGACTAGGTCGTACACCGATAAACTCATCTTT. Protein sequence: CACDTLNLVLGTRSYTDKLIF.

A remark on this clone: A read error likely explains why the TCRdb protein, taken from a much larger clone, differs from this DNA's translation at residue 13; the protein shown is translated from the DNA. J is TRDJ1 and V is TRDV2, with D perhaps matching TRDD3 (6 bases). This CDR3 contains 18 residues. Trimming shortened V by 3 bases and J by 3 bases, and 25 bases separated the two germline ends. Per germline, CDR1 GEAIGNYY and CDR2 EKD. DNA for the CDR3: TGTGCCTGTGACCAGATGGCTTGGGAGGGGGACATCGCCGATAAACTCATCTTT. Protein sequence: CACDQMAWEGDIADKLIF.

As for this clone: TCRdb records a much larger clone's protein for this DNA, with a difference at residue 4 that likely arises from a read error; the protein given is the translation of the DNA. The chain joins TRDV2 to TRDJ1, with no clear D. This CDR3 is built from 17 residues. The V and J ends lost 5 bases and 0 bases respectively, with 21 bases between them. CDR1 and CDR2 (germline): GEAIGNYY, EKD. The CDR3 region is CACVNLLTESYTDKLIF. In nucleotides, the CDR3 is TGTGCCTGTGTCAACCTCCTTACTGAAAGTTACACCGATAAACTCATCTTT.

In the case of this clone: A far more abundant clone sits one base away, making this likely a read error. The same CDR3 arises from other DNA sequences in this sample as well. This chain uses TRDV2 with TRDJ1; 11 positions match TRDD3. Germline values: CDR1 GEAIGNYY, CDR2 EKD. CDR3 length equals 15 residues. The junction had 6 bases not matched to a gene; V was cut back by 2 bases and J by 5 bases. The CDR3 nucleotides are TGTGCCTGTGACAATCTGGGGGATACTGGGGATAAACTCATCTTT. It specifies CACDNLGDTGDKLIF.

This clone came up a few times. Since a far larger clone is one base different, this is likely a read error. Other DNA sequences in this specimen translate into the identical CDR3. The gene calls are TRDV2 and TRDJ1, with 10 bases identical to TRDD3. Germline CDR1 and CDR2: GEAIGNYY and EKD. CDR3 length equals 20 residues. Germline trimming cut 0 bases from V and 0 bases from J; bases unmatched to any gene: 15. The CDR3 bases are TGTGCCTGTGACACCGTATATGGGGGATACCGTGGGGAATACACCGATAAACTCATCTTT. It specifies CACDTVYGGYRGEYTDKLIF.

Turning to this clone: This likely stems from a read error, as it lies one base from a far larger clone. This CDR3 is also generated by other DNA sequences in the sample. The rearrangement uses TRDV2 and TRDJ1, with TRDD3 matching 13 bases. CDR3 length equals 19 residues. Germline assignment: CDR1 GEAIGNYY and CDR2 EKD. J lost 2 bases, V lost 3 bases, and 14 bases had no gene match. As DNA, the CDR3 is TGTGCCTGTGACCCTGTACTGGGGGATACGCCCCCCTCAACCGATAAACTCATCTTT. It is translated as CACDPVLGDTPPSTDKLIF.

This clone was counted a few times. This likely stems from a read error, as it lies one base from a far larger clone. The identical CDR3 is also encoded by other nucleotide sequences in the sample. The chain employs TRDV2 and TRDJ1, with a weak D call TRDD3 (6 bases). Between the trimmed V and J ends, which lost 4 bases and 3 bases, there was a span of 17 bases. The CDR3 is 15 amino acids. Per germline, CDR1 GEAIGNYY and CDR2 EKD. This chain's CDR3 is CACDIVRGTPDKLIF. In nucleotides, the CDR3 is TGTGCCTGTGATATAGTCCGGGGGACACCCGATAAACTCATCTTT.

In this sample, this clone turned up many times. The TCRdb protein comes from a much larger clone and disagrees with this DNA's translation at residue 11, likely due to a read error; the protein given here is derived from the DNA. The genes are TRDV2 and TRDJ1; TRDD3 aligns across 10 bases. The V and J ends lost 3 bases and 1 base, in that order; junction bases with no gene match: 10. This CDR3 contains 17 residues. Germline V gives CDR1 GEAIGNYY, CDR2 EKD. CDR3 protein: CACDRLGDALCTDKLIF. The CDR3 DNA reads as TGTGCCTGTGACCGACTGGGGGATGCGCTGTGCACCGATAAACTCATCTTT.

The chain has TRDV2 and TRDJ1; TRDD3 matches 7 bases. Trimming cost V 3 bases and J 0 bases; bases outside gene matches: 12. This CDR3 is built from 17 residues. CDR1 and CDR2 (germline): GEAIGNYY, EKD. In nucleotides, the CDR3 is TGTGCCTGTGACTCCCTTACAGCGGGATACCACACCGATAAACTCATCTTT. Protein product: CACDSLTAGYHTDKLIF.

On this clone itself: The TCRdb protein and the DNA translation do not line up at residue 10; the protein shown here was made by translating the DNA. The rearrangement joins TRDV2 to TRDJ1; 8 positions match TRDD3. Germline V gene data show CDR1 as GEAIGNYY and CDR2 as EKD. The V segment lost 0 bases and the J segment 7 bases; nucleotides outside the gene matches: 21. This CDR3 has 19 residues. The CDR3 protein is CACDTGMAQTGDRSGKLIF. The CDR3 coding sequence is TGTGCCTGTGACACCGGTATGGCTCAGACGGGGGATAGAAGCGGTAAACTCATCTTT.

The chain recombines TRDV2 with TRDJ1; possible D gene TRDD3, 5 bases. CDR1 and CDR2 from the germline V gene are GEAIGNYY and EKD. The CDR3 has 20 residues. The V end lost 0 bases, the J end lost 1 base, and 26 bases lay between the germline ends. Written as DNA, the CDR3 is TGTGCCTGTGACACCGGCACTTCACCCGGACGGGGGGCCGTCACCGATAAACTCATCTTT. Translating it yields CACDTGTSPGRGAVTDKLIF.

The chain carries TRDV2 and TRDJ1; D not resolved. Germline V gives CDR1 GEAIGNYY, CDR2 EKD. The CDR3 contains 20 residues. The ends were cut back, 3 bases at V and 3 bases at J, with 31 bases in the middle. CDR3 protein: CACDCGSRRLPTRMADKLIF. Written as DNA, the CDR3 is TGTGCCTGTGACTGCGGTAGTAGGCGACTGCCGACGCGAATGGCCGATAAACTCATCTTT.

This clone occurred a few times. The rearrangement links TRDV3 to TRDJ1, with 12 bases matching TRDD3. V dropped 4 bases and J dropped 0; count of bases not matched to a gene: 12. This CDR3 comprises 17 residues. CDR1 and CDR2 from the germline V gene are TVYSNPD and GDNSRS (reference sequence). CDR3 protein: CACSDRLGDTNTDKLIF. CDR3 nucleotide sequence: TGTGCCTGTAGTGACCGACTGGGGGATACCAACACCGATAAACTCATCTTT.

This clone has more than one count but fewer than ten. This is likely an artifact of a read error, given a far larger clone one base away. The identical CDR3 is also encoded by other nucleotide sequences in the sample. This sequence joins TRDV2 and TRDJ1; the D is unclear. This CDR3 contains 15 residues. Between the trimmed V and J ends, which lost 3 bases and 0 bases, there was a span of 13 bases. Germline V lookup: CDR1 GEAIGNYY, CDR2 EKD. CDR3 sequence: CACDAVLTDTDKLIF. The CDR3 bases are TGTGCCTGTGACGCCGTACTGACCGACACCGATAAACTCATCTTT.

This sequence joins TRDV2 and TRDJ1, with D uncertain. Per germline, CDR1 GEAIGNYY and CDR2 EKD. This CDR3 has 21 residues. The V and J ends lost 0 bases and 0 bases respectively, with 28 bases between them. CDR3 sequence reads: CACDTLHMDLSPRSYTDKLIF. CDR3 bases: TGTGCCTGTGACACCCTCCATATGGACCTGTCACCTAGATCATACACCGATAAACTCATCTTT.